This T cell receptor (beta chain) was sequenced for a study of identical twins. This clonotype has a count of ten or more. J lost 9 bases, V lost 3 bases, and 15 bases had no gene match. Germline assignment: CDR1 SNHLY and CDR2 FYNNEI. The CDR3 runs to 17 residues. TCRdb analysed the 5' RACE reads with MiXCR anew, one entry per CDR3 protein. In the table there are some 240,000 distinct CDR3 sequences, around 8.8% of which are singletons. These data are also associated with another study on yellow fever vaccine responses in identical twins.

The sequenced sample was CD8+ T cells sorted from blood. This receptor was obtained from a woman in her late teens or twenties in good health. The chain is built from TRBV2 and TRBJ2-1; 9 nucleotides match TRBD2. CDR3 amino acids: CASSDMAGLAGSGEQFF. The CDR3, as DNA: TGTGCCAGCAGTGATATGGCAGGGCTAGCGGGATCCGGTGAGCAGTTCTTC.